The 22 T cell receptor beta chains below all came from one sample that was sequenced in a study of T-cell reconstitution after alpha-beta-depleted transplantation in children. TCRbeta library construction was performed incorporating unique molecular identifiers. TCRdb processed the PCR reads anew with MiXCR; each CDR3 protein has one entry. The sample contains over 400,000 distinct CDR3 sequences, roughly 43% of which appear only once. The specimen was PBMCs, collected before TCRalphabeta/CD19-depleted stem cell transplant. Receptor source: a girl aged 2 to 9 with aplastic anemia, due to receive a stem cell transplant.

The CDR3 reads CASSYILAGNEQFF. The DNA for the CDR3 is TGTGCCAGCAGTTACATACTAGCGGGGAATGAGCAGTTCTTC. The gene calls are TRBV6-5 and TRBJ2-1; 10 nucleotides agree with TRBD2. Trimming took 2 bases from V and 7 from J; bases not matched to a gene: 2. CDR1 and CDR2 (germline): MNHEY, SVGAGI. The CDR3 contains 14 residues.

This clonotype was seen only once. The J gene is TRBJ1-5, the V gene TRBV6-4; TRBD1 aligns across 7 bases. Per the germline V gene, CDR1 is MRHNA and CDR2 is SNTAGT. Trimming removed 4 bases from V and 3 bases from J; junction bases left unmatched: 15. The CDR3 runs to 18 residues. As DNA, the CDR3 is TGTGCCAGCAGTGCCTCACCCGGCCGGGACAGCTACAATCAGCCCCAGCATTTT. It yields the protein CASSASPGRDSYNQPQHF.

The CDR3 bases are TGCAGCGTTGCCAGCTACAATGAGCAGTTCTTC. Protein: CSVASYNEQFF. This chain joins TRBV29-1 and TRBJ2-1; D not certain. CDR1 is SQVTM, CDR2 ANQGSEA, per germline. V was cut by 4 bases and J by 3 bases, with 4 bases left in between. There are 11 residues in the CDR3.

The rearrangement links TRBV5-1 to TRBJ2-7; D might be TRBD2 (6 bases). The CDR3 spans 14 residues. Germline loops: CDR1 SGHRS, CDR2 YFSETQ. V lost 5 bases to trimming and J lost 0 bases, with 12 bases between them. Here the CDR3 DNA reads TGCGCCAGCAGGGCCGGGACTTTCTCCTACGAGCAGTACTTC. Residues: CASRAGTFSYEQYF.

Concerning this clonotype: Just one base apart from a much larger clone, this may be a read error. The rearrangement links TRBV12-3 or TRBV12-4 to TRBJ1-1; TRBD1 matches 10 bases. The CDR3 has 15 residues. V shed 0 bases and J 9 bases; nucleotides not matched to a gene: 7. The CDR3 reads CASSLAKTGGRKAFF. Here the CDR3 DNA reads TGTGCCAGCAGTTTAGCGAAGACAGGGGGCCGGAAAGCTTTCTTT.

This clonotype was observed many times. The CDR3 DNA reads as TGCAGTGCTAGAGGACAGGGATCCGGCTACACCTTC. It is translated as CSARGQGSGYTF. The chain is built from TRBV20-1 and TRBJ1-2, with TRBD1 matching over 7 bases. V shed 1 base, J shed 8 bases, and the junction held 4 bases outside the gene matches. From germline, CDR1 is DFQATT and CDR2 SNEGSKA (reference sequence). This CDR3 has 12 residues.

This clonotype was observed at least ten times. CDR3 bases: TGCAGTGCTAGGGGGGCCCTCGATTCACCCCTCCACTTT. Translated: CSARGALDSPLHF. The J gene is TRBJ1-6, the V gene TRBV20-1, with D maybe TRBD1 (6 bases). The CDR3 has 13 residues. Germline V gene lookup returns CDR1 DFQATT and CDR2 SNEGSKA (reference sequence). Trimming took 3 bases from V and 8 from J, leaving 11 bases between them.

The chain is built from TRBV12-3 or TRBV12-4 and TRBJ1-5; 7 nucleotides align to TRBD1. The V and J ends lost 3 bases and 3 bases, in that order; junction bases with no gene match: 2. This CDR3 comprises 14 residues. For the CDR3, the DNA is TGTGCCAGCAGTTTTCAGGGGGACAATCAGCCCCAGCATTTT. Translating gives CASSFQGDNQPQHF.

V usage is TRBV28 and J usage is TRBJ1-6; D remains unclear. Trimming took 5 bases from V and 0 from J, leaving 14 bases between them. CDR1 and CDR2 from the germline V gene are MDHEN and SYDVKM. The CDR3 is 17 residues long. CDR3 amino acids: CASSPPGGFSYNSPLHF. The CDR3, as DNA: TGTGCCAGCAGTCCGCCTGGCGGGTTCTCCTATAATTCACCCCTCCACTTT.

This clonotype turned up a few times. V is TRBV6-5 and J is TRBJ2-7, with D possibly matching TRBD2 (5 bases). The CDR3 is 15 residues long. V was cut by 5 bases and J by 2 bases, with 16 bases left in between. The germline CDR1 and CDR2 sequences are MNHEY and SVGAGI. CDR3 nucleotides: TGTGCCAGCAGTCACGGACGGGAACCCCCCTACGAGCAGTACTTC. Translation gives CASSHGREPPYEQYF.

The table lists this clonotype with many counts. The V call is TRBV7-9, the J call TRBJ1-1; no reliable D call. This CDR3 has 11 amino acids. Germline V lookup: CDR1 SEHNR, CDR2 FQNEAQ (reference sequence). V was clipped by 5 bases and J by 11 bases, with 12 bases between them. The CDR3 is CASSPLPPAFF. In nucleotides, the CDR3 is TGTGCCAGCAGCCCCCTTCCTCCGGCTTTCTTT.

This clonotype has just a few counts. The CDR3: CSAYKGGGEQFF. The CDR3 nucleotides are TGCAGTGCTTATAAAGGGGGAGGTGAGCAGTTCTTC. The J gene is TRBJ2-1, the V gene TRBV20-1, with D possibly being TRBD1 or TRBD2 (6 bases each). Germline V gene data show CDR1 as DFQATT and CDR2 as SNEGSKA (reference sequence). Trimming left V 5 bases short and J 9 bases short, with 14 bases between. This CDR3 spans 12 amino acids.

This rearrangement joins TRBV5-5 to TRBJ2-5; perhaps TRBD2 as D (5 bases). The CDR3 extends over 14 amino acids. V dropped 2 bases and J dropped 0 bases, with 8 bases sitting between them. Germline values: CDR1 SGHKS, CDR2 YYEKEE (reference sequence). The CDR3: CASSLTEDQETQYF. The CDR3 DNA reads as TGTGCCAGCAGCTTAACGGAGGACCAAGAGACCCAGTACTTC.

CDR3 nucleotides: TGTGCCAGCAGTTATCGTCGGGAGCCGTGGGAGACCCAGTACTTC. Protein: CASSYRREPWETQYF. The rearrangement links TRBV28 to TRBJ2-5, with D perhaps TRBD2 (6 bases). Germline V gene sequence: CDR1 MDHEN, CDR2 SYDVKM. Deletions cut 4 bases from V and 5 bases from J, with 17 bases between. The CDR3 sequence is 15 residues long.

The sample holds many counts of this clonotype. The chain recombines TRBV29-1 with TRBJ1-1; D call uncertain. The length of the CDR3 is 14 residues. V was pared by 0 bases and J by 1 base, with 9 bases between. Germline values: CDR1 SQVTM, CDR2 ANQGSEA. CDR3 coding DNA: TGCAGCGTTGAAGATCGAGGGAGGAACACTGAAGCTTTCTTT. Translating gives CSVEDRGRNTEAFF.

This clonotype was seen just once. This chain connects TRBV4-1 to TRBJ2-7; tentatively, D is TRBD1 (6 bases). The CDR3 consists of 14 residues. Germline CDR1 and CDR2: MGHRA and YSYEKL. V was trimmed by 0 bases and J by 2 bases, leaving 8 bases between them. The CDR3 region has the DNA TGCGCCAGCAGCCAAGAACAGGGAACCTACGAGCAGTACTTC. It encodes CASSQEQGTYEQYF.

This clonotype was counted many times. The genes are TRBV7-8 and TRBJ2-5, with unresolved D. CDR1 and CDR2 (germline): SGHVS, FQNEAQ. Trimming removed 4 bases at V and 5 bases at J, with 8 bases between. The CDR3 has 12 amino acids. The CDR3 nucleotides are TGTGCCAGCAGCTCCTTCCCTGAGACCCAGTACTTC. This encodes CASSSFPETQYF. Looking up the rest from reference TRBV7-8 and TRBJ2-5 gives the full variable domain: GAGVSQSPRYKVAKRGQDVALRCDPISGHVSLFWYQQALGQGPEFLTYFQNEAQLDKSGLPSDRFFAERPEGSVSTLKIQRTQQEDSAVYLCASSSFPETQYFGPGTRLLVL.

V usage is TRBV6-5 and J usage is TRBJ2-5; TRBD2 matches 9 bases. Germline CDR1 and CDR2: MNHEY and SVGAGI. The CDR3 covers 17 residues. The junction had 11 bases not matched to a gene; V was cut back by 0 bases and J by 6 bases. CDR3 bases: TGTGCCAGCAGTTACTCGTCGGCGGGAGGGCCGGGGAAGACCCAGTACTTC. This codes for CASSYSSAGGPGKTQYF.

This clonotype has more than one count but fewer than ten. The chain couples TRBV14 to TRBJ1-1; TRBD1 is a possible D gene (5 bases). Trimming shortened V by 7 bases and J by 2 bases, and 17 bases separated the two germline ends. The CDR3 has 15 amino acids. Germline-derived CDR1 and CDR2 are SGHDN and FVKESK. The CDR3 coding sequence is TGTGCCAGCAACTCACCGGGAGGGGTAAACACTGAAGCTTTCTTT. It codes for CASNSPGGVNTEAFF. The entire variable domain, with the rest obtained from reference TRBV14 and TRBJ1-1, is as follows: EAGVTQFPSHSVIEKGQTVTLRCDPISGHDNLYWYRRVMGKEIKFLLHFVKESKQDESGMPNNRFLAERTGGTYSTLKVQPAELEDSGVYFCASNSPGGVNTEAFFGQGTRLTVV.

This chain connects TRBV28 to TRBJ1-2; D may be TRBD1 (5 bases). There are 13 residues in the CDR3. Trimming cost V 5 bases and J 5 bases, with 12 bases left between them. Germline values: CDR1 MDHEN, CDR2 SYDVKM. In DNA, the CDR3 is TGTGCCAGCAGTATACCTGGACATTATGGCTACACCTTC. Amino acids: CASSIPGHYGYTF.

The chain's CDR3 is CSARTGGATDTQYF. The CDR3 bases are TGCAGTGCTAGGACCGGGGGGGCTACAGATACGCAGTATTTT. The genes are TRBV20-1 and TRBJ2-3, with 8 nucleotides matching TRBD2. The germline V gene encodes CDR1 DFQATT and CDR2 SNEGSKA (reference sequence). The CDR3 runs to 14 residues. V was pared by 3 bases and J by 3 bases, with 5 bases of the junction left unmatched.

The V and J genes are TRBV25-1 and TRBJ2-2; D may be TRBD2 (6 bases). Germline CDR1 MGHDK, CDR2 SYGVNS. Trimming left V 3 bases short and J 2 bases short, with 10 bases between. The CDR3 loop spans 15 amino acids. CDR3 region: CASSDWRANTGELFF. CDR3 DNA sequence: TGTGCCAGCAGTGATTGGAGGGCAAACACCGGGGAGCTGTTTTTT.